The 27 T cell receptor beta chains below were found in one sample sequenced in a study of CD8 T cells in Susac syndrome (dated by TCRdb to the late 2010s). To prepare the library, the immunoSEQ multiplex PCR assay was applied. RNA was extracted using the RNeasy kit, and roughly 0.5 to 1 ug of the RNA was reverse transcribed with random hexamers. In-frame beta chains were kept once TCRdb had trimmed the public reads at Q25 with fastp and called clones with MiXCR. CDR3 protein sequences are deduplicated, and each keeps its most common genes and DNA. The sample yields about 190,000 distinct CDR3 sequences; around 93% were counted once. 0.1% to 0.12% of the sample is taken by the ten largest. The sample was CD4+ T cells from PBMCs. All receptors come from a human donor in good health.

The V call is TRBV29-1, the J call TRBJ1-2; 9 nucleotides align to TRBD1. Trimming took 6 bases from V and 6 from J; bases not matched to a gene: 5. Germline lookup yields CDR1 SQVTM and CDR2 ANQGSEA. This CDR3 spans 12 amino acids. In nucleotides, the CDR3 is TGCAGCGTCCGGGACAGGGCCAATGGCTACACCTTC. The encoded protein is CSVRDRANGYTF.

The V gene is TRBV6-1, the J gene TRBJ2-3; D may match TRBD1 or TRBD2 (5 bases each). The CDR3 is 15 residues long. V lost 6 bases and J lost 1, with 14 bases in between. Looked up from germline, CDR1 is MNHNS and CDR2 is SASEGT. The CDR3 loop reads CASRSGGIGTDTQYF. The CDR3 DNA follows: TGTGCCAGCAGGAGTGGGGGTATAGGCACAGATACGCAGTATTTT.

J is TRBJ2-2 and V is TRBV19; D gene unclear. V lost 5 bases and J lost 4, with 11 bases in between. The CDR3 runs 14 residues. From germline, CDR1 is LNHDA and CDR2 SQIVND (reference sequence). CDR3: CASSLRLGTGELFF. DNA for the CDR3: TGTGCCAGTAGTCTCCGACTCGGCACCGGGGAGCTGTTTTTT.

In its sample, this clonotype was seen once. The rearrangement joins TRBV25-1 to TRBJ2-3; D may be TRBD2 (5 bases). V was trimmed by 5 bases and J by 2 bases, leaving 8 bases between them. The V gene's germline CDR1 is MGHDK and CDR2 SYGVNS. CDR3 length equals 13 residues. The CDR3 DNA reads as TGTGCCAGCAGTCCGGGGTACACAGATACGCAGTATTTT. As protein: CASSPGYTDTQYF.

The V and J genes are TRBV15 and TRBJ1-2; the match to TRBD1 covers 8 bases. This CDR3 region has 15 residues. The germline V gene has CDR1 LNHNV and CDR2 YYDKDF (reference sequence). V lost 6 bases and J lost 8; bases outside the gene matches: 14. The CDR3 region has the DNA TGTGCCACCAGGTCTGCGACAGGGGTAGATTACGGCTACACCTTC. Its translation: CATRSATGVDYGYTF.

J is TRBJ2-7 and V is TRBV27; D unclear. Germline V gene data show CDR1 as MNHEY and CDR2 as SMNVEV (reference sequence). V was trimmed by 6 bases and J by 2 bases, leaving 14 bases between them. The length of the CDR3 is 14 residues. The CDR3 sequence: CASRAIQSAYEQYV. As DNA, the CDR3 is TGTGCCAGCAGAGCGATTCAATCAGCCTACGAGCAGTACGTC.

The rearrangement links TRBV28 to TRBJ2-5, with D tentatively TRBD1 or TRBD2 (5 bases each). Trimming stripped 8 bases from V and 4 bases from J, with 11 bases between. There are 12 residues in the CDR3. The germline V gene has CDR1 MDHEN and CDR2 SYDVKM. In DNA form, the CDR3 reads TGTGCCAGCGGGGCCGGGGTAGAGACCCAGTACTTC. Protein sequence: CASGAGVETQYF. Filled out from reference TRBV28 and TRBJ2-5, the complete variable domain reads DVKVTQSSRYLVKRTGEKVFLECVQDMDHENMFWYRQDPGLGLRLIYFSYDVKMKEKGDIPEGYSVSREKKERFSLILESASTNQTSMYLCASGAGVETQYFGPGTRLLVL.

This chain uses TRBV28 with TRBJ1-5; D is uncertain. The CDR3 runs 14 residues. Between the trimmed V and J ends, which lost 3 bases and 2 bases, there was a span of 8 bases. Germline V lookup: CDR1 MDHEN, CDR2 SYDVKM. As DNA, the CDR3 is TGTGCCAGCAGTTTTCGGCAGCGCAATCAGCCCCAGCATTTT. Its translation is CASSFRQRNQPQHF.

The chain is built from TRBV27 and TRBJ1-5; D is possibly TRBD1 (5 bases). The CDR3 runs 13 residues. Germline loops: CDR1 MNHEY, CDR2 SMNVEV (reference sequence). V gave up 6 bases and J gave up 7 bases, with 13 bases separating them. The CDR3 region is CASSATGFQPQHF. The DNA of the CDR3 is TGTGCCAGCAGCGCCACAGGATTCCAGCCCCAGCATTTT.

The chain uses TRBV29-1 and TRBJ2-1; unclear D gene. Germline lookup yields CDR1 SQVTM and CDR2 ANQGSEA. Trimming shortened V by 8 bases and J by 6 bases, and 11 bases separated the two germline ends. CDR3 length: 11 amino acids. The CDR3 here is CSSIQTNEQFF. CDR3 bases: TGCAGCTCTATTCAAACCAATGAGCAGTTCTTC.

The chain links TRBV28 to TRBJ2-1, with 8 bases lining up with TRBD1. V trimming: 2 bases; J trimming: 8 bases; junction bases outside the gene matches: 8. The CDR3 loop spans 15 amino acids. Germline CDR1 is MDHEN and CDR2 is SYDVKM. CDR3 in DNA: TGTGCCAGCAGTTTAATTCCAGGACAGGGACATGAGCAGTTCTTC. It codes for CASSLIPGQGHEQFF.

This rearrangement joins TRBV20-1 to TRBJ1-1; tentative D call: TRBD1 (5 bases). The CDR3 has 15 residues. CDR1 is DFQATT and CDR2 is SNEGSKA in the germline V gene (reference sequence). V lost 0 bases and J lost 4, with 15 bases in between. The CDR3 loop is CSARDPLGVGTEAFF. CDR3 nucleotides: TGCAGTGCTAGAGATCCCTTGGGGGTGGGCACTGAAGCTTTCTTT.

This chain joins TRBV20-1 and TRBJ2-6, with 11 bases lining up with TRBD1. Trimming cost V 2 bases and J 2 bases; bases outside gene matches: 2. The CDR3 runs 16 residues. Per germline, CDR1 DFQATT and CDR2 SNEGSKA (reference sequence). In nucleotides, the CDR3 is TGCAGTGCTAGAAGGACAGGGGGCGCTGGGGCCAACGTCCTGACTTTC. Translating it yields CSARRTGGAGANVLTF.

The chain carries TRBV6-2 or TRBV6-3 and TRBJ1-3, with D hard to call. The CDR3 extends over 14 amino acids. Trimming left V 8 bases short and J 3 bases short, with 14 bases between. The germline CDR1 and CDR2 sequences are MNHEY and SVGEGT. CDR3 nucleotides: TGTGCCAGCTCCCAGCGGCGAAGTGGAAACACCATATATTTT. Amino acids: CASSQRRSGNTIYF.

The V gene is TRBV5-1, the J gene TRBJ2-5; 7 nucleotides match TRBD2. The V and J ends lost 2 bases and 5 bases, in that order; junction bases with no gene match: 9. Germline V gene data show CDR1 as SGHRS and CDR2 as YFSETQ. The CDR3 contains 15 residues. CDR3 coding DNA: TGCGCCAGCAGCTTCTGGACTAGGGCTGGGGAGACCCAGTACTTC. Its translation is CASSFWTRAGETQYF.

The J gene is TRBJ2-5, the V gene TRBV5-4, with TRBD2 identical over 12 bases. The J segment lost 2 bases and the V segment lost 9 bases, leaving 5 bases of the junction unmatched. The length of the CDR3 is 14 residues. Looked up from germline, CDR1 is SGHNT and CDR2 is YYREEE (reference sequence). As DNA, the CDR3 is TGTGCCATAGGACTAGCGGGACTTCAAGAGACCCAGTACTTC. This translates into CAIGLAGLQETQYF.

The chain has TRBV5-1 and TRBJ1-6; 7 positions agree with TRBD1. V lost 4 bases and J lost 5; bases outside the gene matches: 6. CDR1 and CDR2 from the germline V gene are SGHRS and YFSETQ. This CDR3 is 15 amino acids long. Written as DNA, the CDR3 is TGCGCCAGCAGCGGTCAACAGGGGCATAATTCACCCCTCCACTTT. Translating it yields CASSGQQGHNSPLHF.

The sample holds one count of this clonotype. V usage is TRBV29-1 and J usage is TRBJ2-1; weak D call: TRBD1 (5 bases). The V and J ends lost 3 bases and 6 bases respectively, with 12 bases between them. CDR3 length: 13 amino acids. The germline V gene encodes CDR1 SQVTM and CDR2 ANQGSEA. The CDR3: CSVDRTQGNEQFF. The CDR3 DNA reads as TGCAGCGTTGATAGAACCCAGGGCAATGAGCAGTTCTTC.

The V and J genes are TRBV4-1 and TRBJ1-1; D is uncertain. Per germline, CDR1 MGHRA and CDR2 YSYEKL. CDR3 size: 19 residues. V dropped 1 base and J dropped 0 bases, with 21 bases sitting between them. The CDR3 DNA is TGCGCCAGCAGCCAAGTCCCTTCTACGACTGGACGGATGAACACTGAAGCTTTCTTT. Its protein product is CASSQVPSTTGRMNTEAFF.

The chain couples TRBV4-2 to TRBJ1-6; D is undetermined. The CDR3 sequence is 15 residues long. The V end was cut by 0 bases, the J end by 6 bases, with 9 bases between. Germline CDR1 reads LGHNA; CDR2 reads YNFKEQ. The CDR3: CASSQEDVANSPLHF. The CDR3, as DNA: TGTGCCAGCAGCCAAGAAGACGTAGCTAATTCACCCCTCCACTTT.

The chain employs TRBV7-9 and TRBJ2-3; tentative D call: TRBD1 (6 bases). The CDR3 sequence is 17 residues long. Trimming took off 2 bases at V and 2 bases at J, with 17 bases between the two ends. CDR1 SEHNR and CDR2 FQNEAQ come from the germline V gene (reference sequence). The CDR3 here is CASSLNLLDSLTDTQYF. CDR3 coding DNA: TGTGCCAGCAGCTTAAACTTGTTGGACAGCCTCACAGATACGCAGTATTTT.

This clonotype appeared a single time. The gene calls are TRBV5-1 and TRBJ1-6; D not certain. Germline CDR1 SGHRS, CDR2 YFSETQ. Trimming pared 2 bases from V and 9 bases from J, leaving 12 bases between. The length of the CDR3 is 14 residues. The CDR3 spells CASSFRSGGSPLHF. The CDR3 DNA reads as TGCGCCAGCAGCTTCCGATCAGGTGGTTCACCCCTCCACTTT.

This clonotype was detected only once. The V gene is TRBV9, the J gene TRBJ1-1; D might be TRBD1 (6 bases). The germline V gene encodes CDR1 SGDLS and CDR2 YYNGEE. The CDR3 length is 15 residues. V lost 4 bases, J lost 0 bases, and 13 bases lay in between. The CDR3 protein is CASSPRGALNTEAFF. The CDR3 DNA is TGTGCCAGCAGCCCTCGGGGGGCCCTGAACACTGAAGCTTTCTTT.

This chain connects TRBV4-1 to TRBJ2-5, with 7 bases aligning to TRBD1. Trimming at V came to 2 bases and at J to 5 bases, leaving 17 bases not matched to a gene. This CDR3 comprises 18 residues. CDR1 MGHRA and CDR2 YSYEKL come from the germline V gene. In DNA form, the CDR3 reads TGCGCCAGCAGCCAAAGGCGGACGCGTAACAGGGGTCTGGAGACCCAGTACTTC. This gives the protein CASSQRRTRNRGLETQYF.

J is TRBJ1-1 and V is TRBV3-1; 7 bases match TRBD1. Trimming at V came to 4 bases and at J to 5 bases, leaving 28 bases not matched to a gene. Germline V gene data show CDR1 as LGHDT and CDR2 as YNNKEL (reference sequence). This CDR3 contains 21 residues. The DNA of the CDR3 is TGTGCCAGCAGCCTCGTCGGTGAAAAGGGACAGATACCCCTGGGGTGGACTGAAGCTTTCTTT. Translated: CASSLVGEKGQIPLGWTEAFF.

The chain uses TRBV30 and TRBJ1-3; unclear D gene. Per the germline V gene, CDR1 is GTSNPN and CDR2 is SVGIG (reference sequence). Trimming cost V 7 bases and J 0 bases, with 10 bases left between them. The CDR3 runs 13 residues. CDR3 residues: CASPGGSGNTIYF. CDR3 bases: TGTGCCTCCCCCGGCGGCTCTGGAAACACCATATATTTT.

The chain is built from TRBV7-3 and TRBJ1-3, with 10 positions matching TRBD1. Germline V gene data show CDR1 as SGHTA and CDR2 as FQGTGA. Unmatched junction bases numbered 5, after V lost 4 bases and J lost 2 bases. This CDR3 contains 16 residues. CDR3 region: CASSSSGTGAGNTIYF. In DNA, the CDR3 is TGTGCCAGCAGCTCCTCTGGGACAGGGGCTGGAAACACCATATATTTT.